The 20 T cell receptor beta chains in this list originate from one sample, sequenced in a study of shared clonotypes between healthy human individuals. Measured with immunoSEQ multiplex PCR; TCRdb has only the in-frame clones, and not every one. Of roughly 1,500,000 clones in the sample, approximately 98.5% were seen once. The specimen was naive CD4+ T cells sorted from blood. The subset: CD45RA+ positively selected. The receptors come from a man younger than 40 in good health.

The chain employs TRBV6-5 and TRBJ2-1, with 10 bases matching TRBD2. V was pared by 4 bases and J by 4 bases, with 7 bases of the junction left unmatched. Germline CDR1 MNHEY, CDR2 SVGAGI. CDR3 length: 16 amino acids. This CDR3 reads CASSFLAGVGYNEQFF. DNA for the CDR3: TGTGCCAGCAGTTTTCTAGCGGGAGTGGGGTACAATGAGCAGTTCTTC.

This clone appeared once. The chain uses TRBV29-1 and TRBJ2-1; D is ambiguous. CDR1 is SQVTM and CDR2 is ANQGSEA in the germline V gene. The CDR3 runs 15 residues. Trimming removed 7 bases from V and 0 bases from J, with 16 bases in between. The CDR3, as DNA: TGCAGCGCGGCCGTACCCAGAGGCTCCTACAATGAGCAGTTCTTC. It codes for CSAAVPRGSYNEQFF.

The genes are TRBV18 and TRBJ1-5; 8 bases match TRBD1. V lost 2 bases to trimming and J lost 4 bases; unmatched junction nucleotides: 13. Germline assignment: CDR1 KGHSH and CDR2 LQKENI. This CDR3 spans 18 amino acids. CDR3 nucleotides: TGTGCCAGCTCACCAGACAGGGGAAGGTTTCGTAGTAATCAGCCCCAGCATTTT. Its protein is CASSPDRGRFRSNQPQHF.

Comments on this clone: Other nucleotide sequences in the sample specify the same CDR3. The rearrangement links TRBV7-2 to TRBJ1-1; 9 bases fit TRBD1. This CDR3 region has 13 residues. CDR1 and CDR2 from the germline V gene are SGHTA and FQGNSA. The J segment lost 3 bases and the V segment lost 6 bases, leaving 2 bases of the junction unmatched. The CDR3 region is CASSRDRDTEAFF. The CDR3 coding sequence is TGTGCCAGCAGTAGGGACAGGGACACTGAAGCTTTCTTT.

The chain carries TRBV2 and TRBJ1-4; 12 positions agree with TRBD1. Germline loops: CDR1 SNHLY, CDR2 FYNNEI. The CDR3 is 18 amino acids. V lost 4 bases, J lost 4 bases, and 10 bases stayed unmatched. Written as DNA, the CDR3 is TGTGCCAGCAGTGCTAGTAGGGACAGGGGGCCCAATAATGAAAAACTGTTTTTT. Its protein product is CASSASRDRGPNNEKLFF. The full variable domain, completed using reference TRBV2 and TRBJ1-4, is EPEVTQTPSHQVTQMGQEVILRCVPISNHLYFYWYRQILGQKVEFLVSFYNNEISEKSEIFDDQFSVERPDGSNFTLKIRSTKLEDSAMYFCASSASRDRGPNNEKLFFGSGTQLSVL.

V gene TRBV7-6 combines with J gene TRBJ2-5; D remains unclear. The germline V gene has CDR1 SGHVS and CDR2 FNYEAQ. The CDR3 loop spans 14 amino acids. V dropped 6 bases and J dropped 2 bases, with 13 bases sitting between them. The CDR3 loop is CASRRGSLQETQYF. The CDR3 nucleotides are TGTGCCAGCAGACGCGGATCATTACAAGAGACCCAGTACTTC.

About this clone itself: This sample also contains other DNA sequences that code for the same CDR3. The genes are TRBV18 and TRBJ1-3; a weak D match, TRBD1 (5 bases). The CDR3 spans 14 residues. Germline CDR1 is KGHSH and CDR2 is LQKENI. Between the trimmed V and J ends, which lost 1 base and 2 bases, there was a span of 6 bases. In DNA form, the CDR3 reads TGTGCCAGCTCACCACAGGGGACTGGAAACACCATATATTTT. Protein sequence: CASSPQGTGNTIYF. Complete variable domain (other parts from reference TRBV18 and TRBJ1-3): NAGVMQNPRHLVRRRGQEARLRCSPMKGHSHVYWYRQLPEEGLKFMVYLQKENIIDESGMPKERFSAEFPKEGPSILRIQQVVRGDSAAYFCASSPQGTGNTIYFGEGSWLTVV.

The chain uses TRBV11-2 and TRBJ2-7; D may match TRBD1 or TRBD2 (5 bases each). Germline V gene sequence: CDR1 SGHAT, CDR2 FQNNGV. The V gene lost 6 bases and the J gene lost 1 base, with 22 bases spanning the gap. This CDR3 spans 17 amino acids. The CDR3 nucleotides read TGTGCCAGCAGTGCAACGGGCTGGGGGATTACGTCCTACGAGCAGTACTTC. It encodes CASSATGWGITSYEQYF. Supplemented by reference TRBV11-2 and TRBJ2-7, the full variable domain reads EAGVAQSPRYKIIEKRQSVAFWCNPISGHATLYWYQQILGQGPKLLIQFQNNGVVDDSQLPKDRFSAERLKGVDSTLKIQPAKLEDSAVYLCASSATGWGITSYEQYFGPGTRLTVT.

The V call is TRBV6-5, the J call TRBJ2-1; 9 bases match TRBD1. Germline CDR1 reads MNHEY; CDR2 reads SVGAGI. J gave up 4 bases and V 4 bases, and 5 bases lay outside the gene matches. The CDR3 spans 15 residues. CDR3 loop: CASSSRDRVYNEQFF. The CDR3 bases are TGTGCCAGCAGTTCCCGGGACAGGGTATACAATGAGCAGTTCTTC.

This clone was seen a handful of times. The chain is built from TRBV18 and TRBJ2-5; weak D call: TRBD2 (6 bases). Looked up from germline, CDR1 is KGHSH and CDR2 is LQKENI. The CDR3 is 15 amino acids. Trimming stripped 2 bases from V and 1 base from J, with 11 bases between. The CDR3 sequence is CASSPVAGSQETQYF. CDR3 in DNA: TGTGCCAGCTCACCAGTGGCGGGATCCCAAGAGACCCAGTACTTC.

The rearrangement joins TRBV5-4 to TRBJ2-7; 8 bases match TRBD2. CDR3 length: 14 amino acids. Germline loops: CDR1 SGHNT, CDR2 YYREEE (reference sequence). J lost 5 bases, V lost 4 bases, and 8 bases had no gene match. The CDR3 here is CASSPREGRDEQYF. The CDR3 coding sequence is TGTGCCAGCAGCCCCCGGGAGGGACGCGACGAGCAGTACTTC.

The count of this clone is one. The same CDR3 arises from other DNA sequences in this sample as well. The chain combines TRBV18 with TRBJ2-1, with 11 bases identical to TRBD2. The CDR3 has 15 amino acids. Germline CDR1 is KGHSH and CDR2 is LQKENI. V shed 2 bases and J 4 bases; nucleotides not matched to a gene: 1. The CDR3 DNA follows: TGTGCCAGCTCACCAGGGACTAGCGGATACAATGAGCAGTTCTTC. Translated, it gives CASSPGTSGYNEQFF.

The chain employs TRBV20-1 and TRBJ2-7, with D uncertain. Trimming took 1 base from V and 7 from J, leaving 8 bases between them. There are 11 residues in the CDR3. The germline V gene has CDR1 DFQATT and CDR2 SNEGSKA (reference sequence). The CDR3 spells CSARVPEEQYF. The DNA of the CDR3 is TGCAGTGCTAGAGTCCCGGAAGAGCAGTACTTC.

V gene TRBV18 combines with J gene TRBJ2-5; D possibly corresponds to TRBD2 (6 bases). Trimming took off 4 bases at V and 4 bases at J, with 7 bases between the two ends. Germline V gene data show CDR1 as KGHSH and CDR2 as LQKENI. CDR3 length: 12 amino acids. The CDR3 sequence: CASSLSGETQYF. The CDR3 coding sequence is TGTGCCAGCTCACTTAGCGGAGAGACCCAGTACTTC. Full variable domain (outside the CDR3, taken from reference TRBV18 and TRBJ2-5): NAGVMQNPRHLVRRRGQEARLRCSPMKGHSHVYWYRQLPEEGLKFMVYLQKENIIDESGMPKERFSAEFPKEGPSILRIQQVVRGDSAAYFCASSLSGETQYFGPGTRLLVL.

The chain employs TRBV29-1 and TRBJ2-2; possibly TRBD1 for D (6 bases). The CDR3 has 14 amino acids. The V end lost 6 bases, the J end lost 1 base, and 12 bases lay between the germline ends. Germline assignment: CDR1 SQVTM and CDR2 ANQGSEA. The CDR3 nucleotides are TGCAGCGTCCGACAGGACCTGAACACCGGGGAGCTGTTTTTT. Translating gives CSVRQDLNTGELFF.

The chain combines TRBV6-1 with TRBJ1-2, with TRBD1 matching 9 bases. Unmatched junction bases numbered 12, after V lost 5 bases and J lost 8 bases. The V gene's germline CDR1 is MNHNS and CDR2 SASEGT. The CDR3 runs 15 residues. For the CDR3, the DNA is TGTGCCAGCAGTTCTCAGGGACAGGGCCGCAGGGGCTACACCTTC. It specifies CASSSQGQGRRGYTF.

V usage is TRBV27 and J usage is TRBJ2-4, with 7 nucleotides matching TRBD1. This CDR3 contains 16 residues. The V gene end was trimmed by 5 bases and the J gene end by 2 bases; junction bases not matched to a gene: 9. Germline CDR1 and CDR2: MNHEY and SMNVEV (reference sequence). The DNA for the CDR3 is TGTGCCAGCAGTCTCCGGACAGGCATGTCCAAAAACATTCAGTACTTC. It codes for CASSLRTGMSKNIQYF.

Note on this clone: Distinct nucleotide sequences in the sample also encode this CDR3. The chain combines TRBV18 with TRBJ2-7, with TRBD1 matching 10 bases. This CDR3 is built from 14 residues. Trimming cost V 2 bases and J 3 bases; bases outside gene matches: 1. Germline CDR1 reads KGHSH; CDR2 reads LQKENI. CDR3 in amino acids: CASSPGQGDYEQYF. CDR3 nucleotide sequence: TGTGCCAGCTCACCAGGACAGGGGGACTACGAGCAGTACTTC.

Comments on this clone: Distinct nucleotide sequences in the sample also encode this CDR3. The chain has TRBV5-1 and TRBJ2-7, with 8 bases fitting TRBD1. V dropped 5 bases and J dropped 4; count of bases not matched to a gene: 8. CDR3 size: 14 residues. Germline V gives CDR1 SGHRS, CDR2 YFSETQ. CDR3 region: CASSFTGGSYEQYF. The CDR3, as DNA: TGCGCCAGCAGTTTCACAGGGGGTTCGTACGAGCAGTACTTC.

The V gene is TRBV5-5, the J gene TRBJ2-5; D unclear. The CDR3 runs 15 residues. In germline, CDR1 is SGHKS, CDR2 YYEKEE (reference sequence). Trimming took 0 bases from V and 0 from J, leaving 9 bases between them. CDR3 sequence (DNA): TGTGCCAGCAGCTTGGCCCCCAGTGACCAAGAGACCCAGTACTTC. Protein product: CASSLAPSDQETQYF. The entire variable domain, with the rest obtained from reference TRBV5-5 and TRBJ2-5, is as follows: DAGVTQSPTHLIKTRGQQVTLRCSPISGHKSVSWYQQVLGQGPQFIFQYYEKEERGRGNFPDRFSARQFPNYSSELNVNALLLGDSALYLCASSLAPSDQETQYFGPGTRLLVL.